The T cell receptor beta chain described here comes from a study of blood T cell repertoires in COVID-19. For the study at large: Spain, Italy and the United States supplied samples that represented acute and convalescent COVID-19.

As originally analysed: Reference gene primer amplification gave estimated nucleated cell counts. Generated by immunoSEQ multiplex PCR, the TCRdb table keeps only in-frame clones and is missing some. V, J and clone size derive from that table, while D and trimming were established from the DNA sequence. The sample yields about 100,000 clones, 80% to 90% seen once. The V and J ends lost 0 bases and 2 bases respectively, with 5 bases between them. The CDR3 is 13 amino acids. Looked up from germline, CDR1 is SGHNT and CDR2 is YYREEE (reference sequence). Seattle's cohort entered during active infection and was followed longitudinally.

The rearrangement uses TRBV5-4 and TRBJ1-1; D not resolved. This TCR derives from a man older than 75 with COVID-19, enrolled during active disease. Sequencing used peripheral blood. This CDR3 is CASSLARNTEAFF. The CDR3 region has the DNA TGTGCCAGCAGCTTGGCCAGAAACACTGAAGCTTTCTTT.